What follows are 23 T cell receptor beta chains derived from one specimen sequenced in a study of vaccination and CD4 T cells after COVID-19. As for treatment: roughly ten-day PBMC culture with coronavirus spike peptide pools or control peptides (ViraFEST assay). The antigens of these receptors remain unknown. Cultured CD4+ T cell DNA was sequenced using the Oncomine TCR Beta short-read assay. TCRdb reprocessed the PCR reads with MiXCR, giving one entry per CDR3 protein. Counted here are approximately 18,000 distinct CDR3 sequences, less than 70% occurring once; the ten biggest clones make up 8% to 13%. Sequencing was done on a sample of CD4+ T cells from blood, cultured in vitro. The source is a human donor who had recovered from COVID-19.

In the case of this clonotype: The germline gene is not matched at one end of the junction; a read error may be the cause. The CDR3 loop reads CAGSLDLTTEQFF. In DNA form, the CDR3 reads TGTGCCGGCAGCTTAGATCTGACCACTGAGCAGTTCTTC. The gene calls are TRBV11-3 and TRBJ2-1; no reliable D call. Germline-derived CDR1 and CDR2 are SGHNT and YENEEA. The CDR3 covers 13 residues.

The chain uses TRBV30 and TRBJ2-1; D may match TRBD1 or TRBD2 (5 bases each). Trimming pared 5 bases from V and 5 bases from J, leaving 13 bases between. Germline assignment: CDR1 GTSNPN and CDR2 SVGIG (reference sequence). The CDR3 consists of 13 residues. CDR3 residues: CAWGRDGHNEQFF. The CDR3 coding sequence is TGTGCCTGGGGACGGGACGGACACAATGAGCAGTTCTTC.

The chain joins TRBV5-6 to TRBJ2-7; weak D call: TRBD1 (5 bases). The CDR3 runs 14 residues. The germline CDR1 and CDR2 sequences are SGHDT and YYEEEE. The V and J ends lost 2 bases and 0 bases respectively, with 9 bases between them. The CDR3 region has the DNA TGTGCCAGCAGCTTAGGACAAAACTCCTACGAGCAGTACTTC. Its protein is CASSLGQNSYEQYF.

The chain uses TRBV2 and TRBJ2-1, with 9 bases matching TRBD1. The V segment lost 6 bases and the J segment 9 bases; nucleotides outside the gene matches: 12. The CDR3 extends over 15 amino acids. Per the germline V gene, CDR1 is SNHLY and CDR2 is FYNNEI. CDR3 nucleotide sequence: TGTGCCAGCAGCCTGTTGGGGACAGGGACGGGTGAGCAGTTCTTC. Protein sequence: CASSLLGTGTGEQFF. Full variable domain (outside the CDR3, taken from reference TRBV2 and TRBJ2-1): EPEVTQTPSHQVTQMGQEVILRCVPISNHLYFYWYRQILGQKVEFLVSFYNNEISEKSEIFDDQFSVERPDGSNFTLKIRSTKLEDSAMYFCASSLLGTGTGEQFFGPGTRLTVL.

This clonotype was counted between two and nine times. This rearrangement joins TRBV7-2 to TRBJ1-6; D gene unclear. The CDR3 length is 12 residues. The germline V and J ends were trimmed by 6 bases and 1 base, with 1 base remaining between them. CDR1 is SGHTA and CDR2 is FQGNSA in the germline V gene. The CDR3 DNA sequence: TGTGCCAGCAGTTCCTATAATTCACCCCTCCACTTT. The encoded protein is CASSSYNSPLHF.

This chain links TRBV12-5 with TRBJ1-2; D unresolved. Germline V gives CDR1 LGHNT, CDR2 FRNRAP. V was clipped by 2 bases and J by 6 bases, with 13 bases between them. The CDR3 length is 14 residues. CDR3 DNA: TGTGCTAGTGGTTTGAATTTTTTGGGAGATGGCTACACCTTC. Its protein product is CASGLNFLGDGYTF.

This chain connects TRBV5-1 to TRBJ2-5; no firm D call. The CDR3 length is 14 residues. Germline-derived CDR1 and CDR2 are SGHRS and YFSETQ. V was trimmed by 2 bases and J by 5 bases, leaving 13 bases between them. CDR3: CASSFSTRVETQYF. DNA of the CDR3: TGCGCCAGCAGCTTTAGTACCCGGGTGGAGACCCAGTACTTC. The complete variable domain, with remaining parts taken from reference TRBV5-1 and TRBJ2-5, reads KAGVTQTPRYLIKTRGQQVTLSCSPISGHRSVSWYQQTPGQGLQFLFEYFSETQRNKGNFPGRFSGRQFSNSRSEMNVSTLELGDSALYLCASSFSTRVETQYFGPGTRLLVL.

This chain connects TRBV20-1 to TRBJ2-7; possibly TRBD2 for D (7 bases). There are 14 residues in the CDR3. Looked up from germline, CDR1 is DFQATT and CDR2 is SNEGSKA (reference sequence). With 3 bases removed from V and 3 bases from J, the gap between germline ends came to 15 bases. As DNA, the CDR3 is TGCAGTGCTAGGGGGGGGCGGGACGGCTACGAGCAGTACTTC. It is translated as CSARGGRDGYEQYF.

The J gene is TRBJ1-2, the V gene TRBV5-1; D is ambiguous. Germline V gene data show CDR1 as SGHRS and CDR2 as YFSETQ. The CDR3 is 14 amino acids. Trimming removed 2 bases at V and 8 bases at J, with 16 bases between. This chain's CDR3 is CASSLVLEGSGYTF. CDR3 DNA: TGCGCCAGCAGCTTAGTACTCGAGGGTAGCGGCTACACCTTC.

This chain uses TRBV7-9 with TRBJ1-2; 8 bases match TRBD1. Germline V gene data show CDR1 as SEHNR and CDR2 as FQNEAQ (reference sequence). J was trimmed by 3 bases and V by 7 bases; bases with no gene match: 1. The CDR3 loop spans 12 amino acids. The CDR3 bases are TGTGCCAGCACACAGGGGGACTATGGCTACACCTTC. Translated: CASTQGDYGYTF.

The chain employs TRBV11-2 and TRBJ2-5; D uncertain. This CDR3 spans 12 amino acids. V was clipped by 4 bases and J by 4 bases, with 7 bases between them. Germline CDR1 and CDR2: SGHAT and FQNNGV. CDR3 residues: CASSYLGETQYF. The CDR3 region has the DNA TGTGCCAGCAGCTACCTAGGAGAGACCCAGTACTTC.

This clonotype is judged medium-sized (0.01 to 0.1%). The chain combines TRBV4-2 with TRBJ2-2; D is perhaps TRBD1 (6 bases). This CDR3 comprises 15 residues. The germline CDR1 and CDR2 sequences are LGHNA and YNFKEQ. Trimming cost V 5 bases and J 3 bases, with 13 bases left between them. Here the CDR3 reads CASSTGQTDTGELFF. CDR3 DNA: TGTGCCAGCAGCACAGGACAGACAGACACCGGGGAGCTGTTTTTT.

The CDR3: CASSSAGTAYEQYF. The CDR3 DNA reads TGTGCCAGCAGCTCCGCCGGGACAGCCTACGAGCAGTACTTC. This rearrangement joins TRBV27 to TRBJ2-7, with 7 bases lining up with TRBD1. V lost 6 bases to trimming and J lost 2 bases; unmatched junction nucleotides: 7. The CDR3 loop spans 14 amino acids. Germline CDR1 MNHEY, CDR2 SMNVEV (reference sequence).

The chain recombines TRBV20-1 with TRBJ2-5; D tentatively reads TRBD1 or TRBD2 (5 bases each). This CDR3 has 13 residues. V lost 6 bases to trimming and J lost 5 bases, with 16 bases between them. Germline V gene lookup returns CDR1 DFQATT and CDR2 SNEGSKA (reference sequence). CDR3 loop: CSATRGPQETQYF. The CDR3 DNA reads TGCAGTGCCACCCGGGGCCCGCAGGAGACCCAGTACTTC.

The chain combines TRBV28 with TRBJ2-2; 10 nucleotides align to TRBD2. V was clipped by 1 base and J by 7 bases; unmatched bases: 15. Per germline, CDR1 MDHEN and CDR2 SYDVKM. The CDR3 runs to 19 residues. CDR3 protein: CASSLSVEAGGRSGGELFF. Written as DNA, the CDR3 is TGTGCCAGCAGTTTATCAGTAGAAGCGGGAGGGAGGTCAGGCGGGGAGCTGTTTTTT.

The chain links TRBV4-1 to TRBJ2-1; 7 nucleotides align to TRBD2. Germline V lookup: CDR1 MGHRA, CDR2 YSYEKL. V trimming: 2 bases; J trimming: 10 bases; junction bases outside the gene matches: 17. This CDR3 is 17 amino acids long. The CDR3 DNA is TGCGCCAGCAGCCAACCATTACGGGGGAGCGGGCGGGAGGAGCAGTTCTTC. It is translated as CASSQPLRGSGREEQFF.

This clonotype has just one count. The V and J genes are TRBV6-1 and TRBJ2-2; a possible D gene is TRBD2 (6 bases). The germline CDR1 and CDR2 sequences are MNHNS and SASEGT. This CDR3 is 16 amino acids long. Trimming stripped 6 bases from V and 5 bases from J, with 19 bases between. CDR3 DNA: TGTGCCAGCAGCCCCCGGGAGCCGGCGGGGACCGGGGAGCTGTTTTTT. Translated: CASSPREPAGTGELFF.

The CDR3 nucleotides read TGCAGTGCCAGCTTTAGACAGGGGACGACTCTCAATAGCAATCAGCCCCAGCATTTT. This codes for CSASFRQGTTLNSNQPQHF. The chain couples TRBV20-1 to TRBJ1-5; TRBD1 agrees at 8 bases. Unmatched junction bases numbered 19, after V lost 6 bases and J lost 0 bases. From germline, CDR1 is DFQATT and CDR2 SNEGSKA (reference sequence). CDR3 size: 19 residues.

This chain joins TRBV20-1 and TRBJ2-5, with TRBD1 matching over 11 bases. This CDR3 spans 13 amino acids. Germline values: CDR1 DFQATT, CDR2 SNEGSKA (reference sequence). CDR3 DNA sequence: TGCACCATCCGGACAGGGGGCGAAGAGACCCAGTACTTC. Protein product: CTIRTGGEETQYF.

The chain carries TRBV11-2 and TRBJ2-1; 9 nucleotides match TRBD2. Trimming took 5 bases from V and 4 from J; bases not matched to a gene: 9. The CDR3 totals 16 residues. Germline CDR1 and CDR2: SGHAT and FQNNGV. The CDR3 DNA follows: TGTGCCAGCAGCCATCGGGGCGCGGGGGGGTACAATGAGCAGTTCTTC. Protein product: CASSHRGAGGYNEQFF.

J is TRBJ1-5 and V is TRBV6-1; 7 bases align to TRBD1. Germline V gene sequence: CDR1 MNHNS, CDR2 SASEGT. V shed 6 bases and J 3 bases; nucleotides not matched to a gene: 2. The CDR3 contains 13 residues. The CDR3 DNA reads as TGTGCCAGCAGGACAGGGAACAATCAGCCCCAGCATTTT. This sequence encodes CASRTGNNQPQHF.

The genes are TRBV7-6 and TRBJ2-7; D is uncertain. CDR3 length equals 11 residues. The V gene lost 1 base and the J gene lost 6 bases, with 4 bases spanning the gap. Per germline, CDR1 SGHVS and CDR2 FNYEAQ. The CDR3 loop is CASSLVGEQYF. The CDR3 region has the DNA TGTGCCAGCAGCTTAGTCGGCGAGCAGTACTTC.

This rearrangement joins TRBV30 to TRBJ2-5, with D possibly matching TRBD1 (6 bases). CDR3 length: 13 amino acids. Trimming shortened V by 6 bases and J by 3 bases, and 14 bases separated the two germline ends. Germline CDR1 GTSNPN, CDR2 SVGIG (reference sequence). The CDR3 DNA is TGTGCCTGTTCCCAGGCAGGGGAAGAGACCCAGTACTTC. Translation: CACSQAGEETQYF.